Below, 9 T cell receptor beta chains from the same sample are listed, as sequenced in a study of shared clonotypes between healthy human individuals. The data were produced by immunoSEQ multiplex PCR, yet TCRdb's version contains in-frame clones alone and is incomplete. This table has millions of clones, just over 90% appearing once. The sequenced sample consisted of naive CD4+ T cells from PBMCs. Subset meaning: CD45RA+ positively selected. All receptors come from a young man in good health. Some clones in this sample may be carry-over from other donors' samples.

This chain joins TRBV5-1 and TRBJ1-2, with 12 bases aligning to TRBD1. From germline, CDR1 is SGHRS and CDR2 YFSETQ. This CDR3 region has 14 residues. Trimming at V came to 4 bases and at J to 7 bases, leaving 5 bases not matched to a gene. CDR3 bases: TGCGCCAGCAGCAGGGACAGGGGGCAAGGTGGCTACACCTTC. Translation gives CASSRDRGQGGYTF.

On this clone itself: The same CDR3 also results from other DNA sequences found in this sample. The chain's CDR3 is CASSLARRGSYNEQFF. CDR3 in DNA: TGCGCCAGCAGCTTGGCTAGGAGGGGCTCCTACAATGAGCAGTTCTTC. The V and J genes are TRBV5-1 and TRBJ2-1; perhaps TRBD2 as D (6 bases). Trimming took 0 bases from V and 0 from J, leaving 10 bases between them. The CDR3 contains 16 residues. In germline, CDR1 is SGHRS, CDR2 YFSETQ.

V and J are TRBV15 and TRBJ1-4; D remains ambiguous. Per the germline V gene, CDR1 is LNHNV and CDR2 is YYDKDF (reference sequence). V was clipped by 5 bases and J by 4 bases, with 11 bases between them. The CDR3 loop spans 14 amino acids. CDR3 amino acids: CATSLEGFNEKLFF. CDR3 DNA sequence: TGTGCCACCAGCCTTGAGGGATTTAATGAAAAACTGTTTTTT.

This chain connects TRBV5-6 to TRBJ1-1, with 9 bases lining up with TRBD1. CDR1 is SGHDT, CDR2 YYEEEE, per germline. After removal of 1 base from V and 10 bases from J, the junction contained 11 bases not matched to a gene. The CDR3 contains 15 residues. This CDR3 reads CASSLWWGTGKGAFF. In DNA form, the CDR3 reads TGTGCCAGCAGCTTGTGGTGGGGGACAGGGAAGGGAGCTTTCTTT.

Here the CDR3 reads CASLRGLGETQYF. The DNA for the CDR3 is TGTGCCAGCTTGCGGGGACTAGGGGAGACCCAGTACTTC. The genes are TRBV7-9 and TRBJ2-5; 8 bases align to TRBD2. The J segment lost 5 bases and the V segment lost 8 bases, leaving 7 bases of the junction unmatched. CDR1 and CDR2 (germline): SEHNR, FQNEAQ (reference sequence). This CDR3 region has 13 residues.

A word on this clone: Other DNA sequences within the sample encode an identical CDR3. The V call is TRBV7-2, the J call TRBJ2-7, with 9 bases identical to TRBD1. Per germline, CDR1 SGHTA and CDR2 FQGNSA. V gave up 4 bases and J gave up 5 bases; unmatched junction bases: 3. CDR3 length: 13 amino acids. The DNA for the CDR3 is TGTGCCAGCAGCTCCCGGACAGGGGACGAGCAGTACTTC. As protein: CASSSRTGDEQYF.

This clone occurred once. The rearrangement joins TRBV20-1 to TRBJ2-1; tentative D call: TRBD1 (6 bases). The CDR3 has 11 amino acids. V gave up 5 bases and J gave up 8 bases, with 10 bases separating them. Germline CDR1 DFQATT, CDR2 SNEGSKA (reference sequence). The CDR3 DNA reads TGCAGTGCTTACAGGGACGATGAGCAGTTCTTC. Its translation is CSAYRDDEQFF.

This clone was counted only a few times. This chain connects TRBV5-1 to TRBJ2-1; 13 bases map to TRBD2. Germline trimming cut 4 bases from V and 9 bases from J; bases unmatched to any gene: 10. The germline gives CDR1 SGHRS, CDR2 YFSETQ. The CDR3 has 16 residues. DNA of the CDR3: TGCGCCAGCAGCAGTACTAGCGGGAGGGTGGGAGGTGAGCAGTTCTTC. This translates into CASSSTSGRVGGEQFF.

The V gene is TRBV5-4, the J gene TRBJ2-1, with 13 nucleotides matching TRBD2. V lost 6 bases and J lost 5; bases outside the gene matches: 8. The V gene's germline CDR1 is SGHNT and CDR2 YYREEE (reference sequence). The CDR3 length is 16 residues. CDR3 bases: TGTGCCAGCATCGACCCCACTAGCGGGAGGGACAATGAGCAGTTCTTC. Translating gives CASIDPTSGRDNEQFF.